Included here is one T cell receptor (beta chain) sequence, with context. This record comes from a study of blood T cell repertoires in COVID-19. V gave up 7 bases and J gave up 6 bases, with 13 bases separating them. The germline gives CDR1 SGDLS, CDR2 YYNGEE. The CDR3 has 12 amino acids. Original processing methods: Amplifying reference gene primers gave estimates of nucleated cell counts. The data were produced by immunoSEQ multiplex PCR, yet TCRdb's version contains in-frame clones alone and is incomplete. The V and J calls and clone size are taken from that table; D and trimming were inferred from the DNA. The sample holds 300,000 to 400,000 clones, about 86% seen once. The study recruited people aged about 18 to 95 years across approximately 24 US areas.

The TCR sequence derives from a woman aged 40 to 50 with acute COVID-19. The chain carries TRBV9 and TRBJ1-2; maybe TRBD1 (5 bases). The sample comprised PBMCs or T cells enriched from blood (not recorded which). CDR3 in amino acids: CASQSGQHGYTF. DNA of the CDR3: TGTGCCAGCCAAAGTGGACAACATGGCTACACCTTC.